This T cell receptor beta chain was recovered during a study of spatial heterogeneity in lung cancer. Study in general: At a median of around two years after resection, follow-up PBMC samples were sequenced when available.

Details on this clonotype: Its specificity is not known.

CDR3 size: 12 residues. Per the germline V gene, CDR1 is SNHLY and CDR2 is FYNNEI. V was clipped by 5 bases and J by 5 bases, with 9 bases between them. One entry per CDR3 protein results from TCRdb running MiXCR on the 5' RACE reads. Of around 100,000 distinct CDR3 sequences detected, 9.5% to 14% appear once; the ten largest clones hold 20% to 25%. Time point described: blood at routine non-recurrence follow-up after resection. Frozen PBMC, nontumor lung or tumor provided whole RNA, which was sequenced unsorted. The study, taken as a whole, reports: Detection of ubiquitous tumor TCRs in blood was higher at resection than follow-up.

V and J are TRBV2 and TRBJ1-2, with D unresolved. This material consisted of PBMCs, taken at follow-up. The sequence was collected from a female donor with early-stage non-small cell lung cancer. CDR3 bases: TGTGCCAGCAGTCGCTCGGAGTATGGCTACACCTTC. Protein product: CASSRSEYGYTF.